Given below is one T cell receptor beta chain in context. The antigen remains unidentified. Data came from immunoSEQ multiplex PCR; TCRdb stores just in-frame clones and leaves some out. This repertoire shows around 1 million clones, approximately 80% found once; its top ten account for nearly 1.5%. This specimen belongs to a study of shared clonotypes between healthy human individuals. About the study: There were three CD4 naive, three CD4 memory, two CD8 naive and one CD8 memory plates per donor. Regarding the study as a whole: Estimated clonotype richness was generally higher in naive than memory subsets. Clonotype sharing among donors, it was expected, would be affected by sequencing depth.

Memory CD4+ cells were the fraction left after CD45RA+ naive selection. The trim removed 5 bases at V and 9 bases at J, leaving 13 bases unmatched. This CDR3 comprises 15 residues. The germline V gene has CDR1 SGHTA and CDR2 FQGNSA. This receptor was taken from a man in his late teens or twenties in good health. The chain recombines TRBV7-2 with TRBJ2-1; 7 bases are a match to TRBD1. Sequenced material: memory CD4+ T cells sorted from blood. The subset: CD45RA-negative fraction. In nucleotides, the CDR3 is TGTGCCAGCAGCCCGCCGCCCGACAGGGCGGGTGAGCAGTTCTTC. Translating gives CASSPPPDRAGEQFF.